These 19 T cell receptor beta chains were all obtained from the same sample, sequenced in a study of T cells after yellow fever vaccination. TCRdb re-called the 5' RACE reads through MiXCR, storing one row per CDR3 protein. The sample yields under 150,000 distinct CDR3 sequences, 7.7% seen once. The input for sequencing was CD4+ T cells sorted from PBMCs, taken 5 days after the yellow fever booster vaccination. The receptors were sampled from a man aged 25 to 40 who received the YFV17D yellow fever vaccine.

Only a few counts were recorded for this clonotype. This chain links TRBV5-4 with TRBJ2-5; possibly TRBD2 for D (6 bases). The V gene's germline CDR1 is SGHNT and CDR2 YYREEE (reference sequence). This CDR3 comprises 14 residues. V lost 3 bases, J lost 5 bases, and 14 bases lay in between. CDR3 in amino acids: CASSSWRDVETQYF. As DNA, the CDR3 is TGTGCCAGCAGCTCCTGGCGGGATGTCGAGACCCAGTACTTC.

The rearrangement links TRBV30 to TRBJ2-5; tentatively, D is TRBD1 or TRBD2 (5 bases each). Germline V gives CDR1 GTSNPN, CDR2 SVGIG (reference sequence). Trimming removed 4 bases from V and 7 bases from J, with 19 bases in between. The CDR3 runs 14 residues. DNA for the CDR3: TGTGCCTGGAACCTCCGGGACCGGGACGGGACCCAGTACTTC. Protein product: CAWNLRDRDGTQYF.

This clonotype occurred many times. The CDR3 region is CASNRGVYSYNEQFF. The CDR3, as DNA: TGTGCCAGCAACCGGGGAGTGTACTCCTACAATGAGCAGTTCTTC. This chain joins TRBV7-9 and TRBJ2-1; TRBD2 might be the D (5 bases). The CDR3 length is 15 residues. V lost 7 bases and J lost 0, with 13 bases in between. The germline V gene encodes CDR1 SEHNR and CDR2 FQNEAQ (reference sequence).

There are many counts of this clonotype. The chain joins TRBV2 to TRBJ2-5; no definite D call. This CDR3 spans 14 amino acids. Per the germline V gene, CDR1 is SNHLY and CDR2 is FYNNEI. V dropped 4 bases and J dropped 8 bases, with 17 bases sitting between them. DNA of the CDR3: TGTGCCAGCAGTGCTTTTGGGAAGGGCGAAACCCAGTACTTC. Residues: CASSAFGKGETQYF.

As for this clonotype: This could be a read error, since a much larger clone is one nucleotide away. The chain recombines TRBV11-3 with TRBJ2-1; D unclear. The CDR3 loop spans 13 amino acids. Trimming removed 4 bases at V and 11 bases at J, with 15 bases between. Germline V gene sequence: CDR1 SGHNT, CDR2 YENEEA. Here the CDR3 DNA reads TGTGCCAGCAGCTCCGCCGTTTGGGATAAGCAGTTCTTC. This sequence encodes CASSSAVWDKQFF.

This clonotype showed up many times. This chain connects TRBV7-9 to TRBJ2-7; the D is unclear. There are 14 residues in the CDR3. Germline V gives CDR1 SEHNR, CDR2 FQNEAQ (reference sequence). Trimming took off 2 bases at V and 0 bases at J, with 8 bases between the two ends. This chain's CDR3 is CASSLLSVSYEQYF. CDR3 DNA sequence: TGTGCCAGCAGCTTACTATCAGTCTCCTACGAGCAGTACTTC.

This clonotype showed up many times. The V call is TRBV5-4, the J call TRBJ1-1; D is undetermined. V was shortened by 0 bases and J by 0 bases, with 6 bases between the two germline ends. Germline lookup yields CDR1 SGHNT and CDR2 YYREEE (reference sequence). The CDR3 contains 14 residues. The CDR3 DNA is TGTGCCAGCAGCTTGGACAGCATGAACACTGAAGCTTTCTTT. Translating it yields CASSLDSMNTEAFF.

Ten or more counts support this clonotype. The chain couples TRBV9 to TRBJ2-7, with TRBD1 identical over 7 bases. Germline V gives CDR1 SGDLS, CDR2 YYNGEE. This CDR3 has 14 residues. The V and J ends lost 4 bases and 4 bases, in that order; junction bases with no gene match: 8. CDR3 sequence (DNA): TGTGCCAGCAGCAAACAGGGGCAATATTACGAGCAGTACTTC. Encoded protein: CASSKQGQYYEQYF.

The chain combines TRBV4-3 with TRBJ1-3; no definite D call. This CDR3 spans 17 amino acids. V lost 0 bases and J 0 bases, leaving 12 bases between the germline ends. Germline CDR1 LGHNA, CDR2 YSLEER. CDR3 nucleotide sequence: TGCGCCAGCAGCCAAGATCTAGGACGGAGCTCTGGAAACACCATATATTTT. The encoded protein is CASSQDLGRSSGNTIYF.

The CDR3 sequence: CASSRTANQETQYF. In nucleotides, the CDR3 is TGTGCCAGCAGTAGAACAGCTAACCAAGAGACCCAGTACTTC. The V gene is TRBV28, the J gene TRBJ2-5; the D is unclear. The CDR3 runs to 14 residues. The germline V and J ends were trimmed by 5 bases and 0 bases, with 10 bases remaining between them. The germline gives CDR1 MDHEN, CDR2 SYDVKM. Full variable domain (remainder filled in from reference TRBV28 and TRBJ2-5): DVKVTQSSRYLVKRTGEKVFLECVQDMDHENMFWYRQDPGLGLRLIYFSYDVKMKEKGDIPEGYSVSREKKERFSLILESASTNQTSMYLCASSRTANQETQYFGPGTRLLVL.

This clonotype was seen many times. The genes are TRBV7-7 and TRBJ2-5, with 7 bases lining up with TRBD1. The V and J ends lost 5 bases and 5 bases, in that order; junction bases with no gene match: 5. CDR3 size: 13 residues. CDR1 and CDR2 (germline): SSHAT, FNYEAQ (reference sequence). CDR3 bases: TGTGCCAGCAGCCGACAGGGAAGGGAGACCCAGTACTTC. It encodes CASSRQGRETQYF.

J is TRBJ2-5 and V is TRBV5-4, with 9 positions matching TRBD1. The CDR3 totals 17 residues. V shed 0 bases and J 5 bases; nucleotides not matched to a gene: 11. Germline V CDR1 and CDR2: SGHNT, YYREEE (reference sequence). The CDR3 spells CASSLGTPGTGSETQYF. DNA for the CDR3: TGTGCCAGCAGCTTGGGGACGCCCGGGACAGGGAGCGAGACCCAGTACTTC.

This clonotype was observed many times. The J gene is TRBJ1-2, the V gene TRBV12-3 or TRBV12-4, with 7 bases aligning to TRBD1. The CDR3 has 13 amino acids. Trimming removed 8 bases from V and 6 bases from J; junction bases left unmatched: 9. The CDR3 sequence: CASSTSTGNGYTF. CDR3 nucleotide sequence: TGTGCCAGCTCCACTTCGACAGGGAATGGCTACACCTTC.

This clonotype was counted at least ten times. This chain uses TRBV20-1 with TRBJ2-3; TRBD2 is a possible D gene (5 bases). V dropped 0 bases and J dropped 6 bases, with 16 bases sitting between them. This CDR3 is 15 amino acids long. Germline CDR1 DFQATT, CDR2 SNEGSKA (reference sequence). This chain's CDR3 is CSARDPSGPGDTQYF. As DNA, the CDR3 is TGCAGTGCTAGAGACCCCAGCGGCCCGGGGGATACGCAGTATTTT.

This clonotype was observed many times. V is TRBV12-3 or TRBV12-4 and J is TRBJ2-1; D ambiguous. V lost 5 bases to trimming and J lost 7 bases, with 9 bases between them. There are 12 residues in the CDR3. CDR3 residues: CASSQSWNEQFF. CDR3 coding DNA: TGTGCCAGCAGTCAATCATGGAATGAGCAGTTCTTC.

This clonotype was counted many times. This sequence joins TRBV12-3 or TRBV12-4 and TRBJ2-1; D unresolved. Trimming removed 6 bases from V and 6 bases from J, with 6 bases in between. The CDR3 sequence is 11 residues long. CDR3 sequence (DNA): TGTGCCAGCAGATATGTCAATGAGCAGTTCTTC. It is translated as CASRYVNEQFF.

Many counts were recorded for this clonotype. V gene TRBV7-2 combines with J gene TRBJ2-7; possible D gene TRBD1, 6 bases. Germline V lookup: CDR1 SGHTA, CDR2 FQGNSA. The ends were cut back, 1 base at V and 3 bases at J, with 7 bases in the middle. There are 13 residues in the CDR3. CDR3 DNA sequence: TGTGCCAGCAGCTTAGTCAGGGGCTACGAGCAGTACTTC. The encoded protein is CASSLVRGYEQYF.

This clonotype was observed at least ten times. V and J are TRBV5-4 and TRBJ2-3, with 13 positions matching TRBD2. CDR1 and CDR2 (germline): SGHNT, YYREEE (reference sequence). With 9 bases clipped from V and 9 bases from J, the junction kept 10 bases outside the gene matches. The CDR3 loop spans 14 amino acids. The DNA of the CDR3 is TGTGCCACTTACACTAGCGGGAGGGCCGGCACGCAGTATTTT. It translates to CATYTSGRAGTQYF. The full variable domain, in which reference TRBV5-4 and TRBJ2-3 provide the parts outside the CDR3, is ETGVTQSPTHLIKTRGQQVTLRCSSQSGHNTVSWYQQALGQGPQFIFQYYREEENGRGNFPPRFSGLQFPNYSSELNVNALELDDSALYLCATYTSGRAGTQYFGPGTRLTVL.

This clonotype was detected many times. The genes are TRBV4-2 and TRBJ2-1; the match to TRBD2 covers 10 bases. The trim removed 0 bases at V and 4 bases at J, leaving 3 bases unmatched. Germline CDR1 LGHNA, CDR2 YNFKEQ. The CDR3 has 16 residues. In DNA form, the CDR3 reads TGTGCCAGCAGCCAAGATGAACTAGCGGGGTACAATGAGCAGTTCTTC. Its translation: CASSQDELAGYNEQFF.